This T cell receptor beta chain appears in the sequencing data of a study of T cell responses to AZD1222 COVID-19 vaccine. On this clone: Its cognate antigen is unknown.

This table comes from immunoSEQ multiplex PCR, and its TCRdb copy is limited to in-frame clones, with some not included. The sample records about 72,000 clones, around 89% being singletons. Trimming took off 4 bases at V and 4 bases at J, with 15 bases between the two ends. Germline V lookup: CDR1 SGHRS, CDR2 YFSETQ. The CDR3 length is 14 residues. Study-level points and caveats: Donors were chiefly white British, with a greater number of females, and clonal diversity was perhaps underestimated. Reportedly, close to half of spike-specific TCRs are directed against unmutated variant regions.

Sequenced here: peripheral blood, sampled 28 days after the second AZD1222 dose. The sequence was obtained from an adult who received the AZD1222 COVID-19 vaccine. This rearrangement joins TRBV5-1 to TRBJ2-7, with D hard to call. CDR3 loop: CASSEGPSGYEQYF. CDR3 DNA: TGCGCCAGCAGCGAAGGGCCTTCTGGTTACGAGCAGTACTTC.